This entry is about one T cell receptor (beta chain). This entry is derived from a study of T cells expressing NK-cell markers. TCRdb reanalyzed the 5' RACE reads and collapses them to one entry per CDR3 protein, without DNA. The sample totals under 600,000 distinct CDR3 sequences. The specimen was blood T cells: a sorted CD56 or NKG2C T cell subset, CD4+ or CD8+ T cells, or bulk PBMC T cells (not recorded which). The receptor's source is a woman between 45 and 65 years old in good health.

CDR3 residues: CATSDLQGRRNQPQHF. The chain employs TRBV24-1 and TRBJ1-5; lacking DNA, the TRBD1 call made by TCRdb goes unchecked. This CDR3 comprises 16 residues. Germline CDR1 KGHDR, CDR2 SFDVKD.